What follows are 12 T cell receptor beta chains derived from one specimen sequenced in a study of cytomegalovirus exposure and HLA in healthy donors. PCR used 60 Vbeta primers and 13 Jbeta primers. Assay used: immunoSEQ multiplex PCR; TCRdb lists only in-frame clones, some missing. Here the sample table reports approximately 120,000 clones. The sequenced material came from PBMCs. The receptor set was obtained from a woman aged 55-75 years in good health and CMV-seronegative.

This sequence joins TRBV27 and TRBJ2-7; 8 nucleotides agree with TRBD1. CDR3 length: 14 residues. Germline CDR1 reads MNHEY; CDR2 reads SMNVEV (reference sequence). V gave up 4 bases and J gave up 2 bases; unmatched junction bases: 4. The CDR3 sequence: CASSWTGMPYEQYF. CDR3 nucleotides: TGTGCCAGCAGTTGGACAGGGATGCCCTACGAGCAGTACTTC.

The gene calls are TRBV13 and TRBJ2-3; D unresolved. Germline loops: CDR1 PRHDT, CDR2 FYEKMQ (reference sequence). V was shortened by 5 bases and J by 2 bases, with 11 bases between the two germline ends. The CDR3 covers 14 residues. CDR3 sequence reads: CASSPEYSTDTQYF. The CDR3 coding sequence is TGTGCCAGCAGCCCGGAGTATTCCACAGATACGCAGTATTTT.

DNA for the CDR3: TGTGCCATCAGTGAGTCGACAGGTCGCGGGGAGCTGTTTTTT. Amino acids: CAISESTGRGELFF. V is TRBV10-3 and J is TRBJ2-2; possible D gene TRBD1, 6 bases. The V end was cut by 0 bases, the J end by 7 bases, with 9 bases between. The CDR3 covers 14 residues. From germline, CDR1 is ENHRY and CDR2 SYGVKD.

The chain employs TRBV6-5 and TRBJ2-1; 8 bases are shared with TRBD2. The trim removed 6 bases at V and 4 bases at J, leaving 8 bases unmatched. CDR3 length: 15 residues. Germline V lookup: CDR1 MNHEY, CDR2 SVGAGI. DNA for the CDR3: TGTGCCAGCAGCCCCGGGGGGGTGTCTTACAATGAGCAGTTCTTC. This gives the protein CASSPGGVSYNEQFF.

The chain is built from TRBV2 and TRBJ2-7, with TRBD2 as a possible D gene (5 bases). The CDR3 contains 12 residues. V was cut by 7 bases and J by 1 base, with 8 bases left in between. In germline, CDR1 is SNHLY, CDR2 FYNNEI. The CDR3 spells CASNRRSYEQYF. In DNA form, the CDR3 reads TGTGCCAGCAATAGGAGGTCCTACGAGCAGTACTTC.

The chain carries TRBV2 and TRBJ2-5, with a possible D match to TRBD1 (6 bases). The CDR3 length is 13 residues. V was trimmed by 3 bases and J by 4 bases, leaving 9 bases between them. Germline V gene lookup returns CDR1 SNHLY and CDR2 FYNNEI. The CDR3 region is CASSDRGRETQYF. CDR3 sequence (DNA): TGTGCCAGCAGTGACAGGGGTCGAGAGACCCAGTACTTC.

J is TRBJ2-5 and V is TRBV15; 11 bases map to TRBD2. Germline CDR1 and CDR2: LNHNV and YYDKDF (reference sequence). Trimming took 3 bases from V and 1 from J; bases not matched to a gene: 1. CDR3 length: 15 amino acids. This chain's CDR3 is CATSSGTSGQETQYF. CDR3 sequence (DNA): TGTGCCACCAGCAGCGGGACTAGCGGCCAAGAGACCCAGTACTTC.

The chain links TRBV18 to TRBJ2-1, with 9 bases aligning to TRBD2. The V gene's germline CDR1 is KGHSH and CDR2 LQKENI. The CDR3 runs to 15 residues. V shed 4 bases, J shed 3 bases, and the junction held 4 bases outside the gene matches. The CDR3 protein is CASSLAGENYNEQFF. The CDR3 coding sequence is TGTGCCAGCTCACTAGCGGGGGAAAACTACAATGAGCAGTTCTTC. Filled out from reference TRBV18 and TRBJ2-1, the complete variable domain reads NAGVMQNPRHLVRRRGQEARLRCSPMKGHSHVYWYRQLPEEGLKFMVYLQKENIIDESGMPKERFSAEFPKEGPSILRIQQVVRGDSAAYFCASSLAGENYNEQFFGPGTRLTVL.

The chain is built from TRBV5-1 and TRBJ2-3; 11 bases match TRBD2. Germline V gene data show CDR1 as SGHRS and CDR2 as YFSETQ. CDR3 length: 14 amino acids. With V trimmed by 5 bases and J by 5 bases, 4 bases remained unmatched. The CDR3 here is CASSSGGAEDTQYF. The CDR3 bases are TGCGCCAGCAGTAGCGGGGGGGCCGAAGATACGCAGTATTTT.

For the CDR3, the DNA is TGTGCCAGCAGCCAAGATTCACAATCAAACAATCAGCCCCAGCATTTT. Amino acid sequence: CASSQDSQSNNQPQHF. V usage is TRBV4-2 and J usage is TRBJ1-5; no definite D call. Trimming took off 0 bases at V and 3 bases at J, with 12 bases between the two ends. The germline V gene encodes CDR1 LGHNA and CDR2 YNFKEQ. There are 16 residues in the CDR3.

This chain joins TRBV2 and TRBJ2-5, with TRBD1 matching over 7 bases. The CDR3 totals 14 residues. V was clipped by 3 bases and J by 5 bases; unmatched bases: 6. Germline-derived CDR1 and CDR2 are SNHLY and FYNNEI. The DNA of the CDR3 is TGTGCCAGCAGTGAGAGGGGGCGCGGGGAGACCCAGTACTTC. The encoded protein is CASSERGRGETQYF.

The rearrangement links TRBV30 to TRBJ2-3; TRBD2 is a possible D gene (5 bases). V lost 4 bases to trimming and J lost 1 base, with 15 bases between them. The CDR3 sequence is 15 residues long. From germline, CDR1 is GTSNPN and CDR2 SVGIG (reference sequence). The CDR3 loop reads CAWNPRDGGTDTQYF. CDR3 bases: TGTGCCTGGAATCCCCGAGACGGGGGCACAGATACGCAGTATTTT.